Reported below is one T cell receptor (beta chain). The protocol was immunoSEQ multiplex PCR, while the TCRdb copy is restricted to in-frame clones and leaves out a portion. The sample lists 15,000 to 20,000 clones, over 75% seen once, with 1.9% in the top ten. The data belong to a study of graft-versus-host responses after intestinal transplantation. Across the study: Those transplanted obtained multivisceral, liver-intestinal, or isolated intestinal grafts.

The germline gives CDR1 SNHLY, CDR2 FYNNEI. V lost 6 bases and J lost 7, with 12 bases in between. The CDR3 sequence is 13 residues long. The rearrangement joins TRBV2 to TRBJ2-2; maybe TRBD2 (7 bases). The receptor was isolated from a human patient who received an intestinal transplant, so some T cells may come from the graft donor. Sequencing used PBMCs, obtained 350 to 400 days after transplant. DNA of the CDR3: TGTGCCAGCAGCGGGGGGCCCGGCGGGGAGCTGTTTTTT. Amino acids: CASSGGPGGELFF.